These T cell receptor beta chains were read from a single sample in a study of CD4 T cell repertoires in COVID-19. Generated by immunoSEQ multiplex PCR, the TCRdb table keeps only in-frame clones and is missing some. The sample has more than 350 clones, 30% seen once; the top ten hold 34%. No antigen has been assigned to these receptors. The specimen was effector memory CD4+ T cells, cultured in vitro, collected after recovery from COVID-19. The receptors come from a human donor who had COVID-19. The CDR3 runs from the conserved cysteine through the conserved F or W. D genes are given only for firm matches. Expanded clones are given a class, and other clones once, few, many or no size at all.

TRBJ2-4 . TRBV28 medium-sized TGTGCCAGCAGTTTGGTCGGGCTAGCAAACATTCAGTACTTC CASSLVGLANIQYF
TRBJ1-1 . TRBV7-9 hyperexpanded TGTGCCAGCACCAGATGGGGGGGCGAGATAACTGAAGCTTTCTTT CASTRWGGEITEAFF
TRBJ1-6 TRBD1 TRBV2 large TGTGCCAGCAGCGAAAGGACAGGGGGCACTTCACCCCTCCACTTT CASSERTGGTSPLHF
TRBJ2-7 . TRBV10-3 medium-sized TGTGCCATCAGGCAGGACTCCTACGAGCAGTACTTC CAIRQDSYEQYF
TRBJ2-3 TRBD1 TRBV4-3 few TGCGCCAGCAGCCAAGAAAGGACAGGGGGTACAGATACGCAGTATTTT CASSQERTGGTDTQYF
TRBJ1-4 . TRBV19 few TGTGCCAGTAGTGAAACGGGACAAGCGATTGAAAAACTGTTTTTT CASSETGQAIEKLFF
TRBJ2-1 TRBD1 TRBV18 . TGTGCCAGCTCAGACCCACAGGGGCGGTTGGGCAATGAGCAGTTCTTC CASSDPQGRLGNEQFF
TRBJ2-5 . TRBV7-6 hyperexpanded TGTGCCAGCAGCTTAGAGTACGAGACCCAGTACTTC CASSLEYETQYF
TRBJ2-5 TRBD1 TRBV7-2 large TGTGCCAGCAGCTTAGTTGGGACAGGGGGTTACGAGACCCAGTACTTC CASSLVGTGGYETQYF
TRBJ1-2 TRBD1 TRBV9 . TGTGCCAGCAGCGTTGGGACAGACTATGGCTACACCTTC CASSVGTDYGYTF
TRBJ1-6 . TRBV30 large TGTGCCTGGGCAAGGGAACCCGCGAATTCACCCCTCCACTTT CAWAREPANSPLHF
TRBJ2-3 . TRBV7-9 . TGTGCCAGCAGAACTACAGGAGGAGATACGCAGTATTTT CASRTTGGDTQYF
TRBJ2-5 TRBD2 TRBV6-2/TRBV6-3 few TGTGCCAGCAGTTACGGGGGAGGGCCCGGGGAGACCCAGTACTTC CASSYGGGPGETQYF
TRBJ1-2 TRBD1 TRBV18 large TGTGCCAGCTCACCACCGGGACAGGGGGAGCATGGCTACACCTTC CASSPPGQGEHGYTF
TRBJ2-3 . TRBV6-5 . TGTGCCAGCCATAAAGGGTCCCGAGATACGCAGTATTTT CASHKGSRDTQYF
TRBJ2-7 . TRBV7-9 . TGTGCCAGCAGCATCCACGACAGCTACGAGCAGTACTTC CASSIHDSYEQYF
TRBJ1-2 TRBD1 TRBV4-2 . TGTGCCAGCAGCCAGGGTTCCCGGGGACAGGGGACTAACTATGGCTACACCTTC CASSQGSRGQGTNYGYTF
TRBJ2-5 . TRBV12-3/TRBV12-4 medium-sized TGTGCCAGCACCCCGGGAGAGACCCAGTACTTC CASTPGETQYF
TRBJ2-1 TRBD1 TRBV7-2 few TGTGCCAGCAGCCCGGGACAGGAAGTTAACAATGAGCAGTTCTTC CASSPGQEVNNEQFF
TRBJ1-1 . TRBV2 large TGTGCCAGCAAAGACACACAGGAGGGGGAAGCTTTCTTT CASKDTQEGEAFF
TRBJ2-6 . TRBV28 . TGTGCCAGCAGCCCCCGGAGGGGAAGGGTCTCTGGGGCCAACGTCCTGACTTTC CASSPRRGRVSGANVLTF
TRBJ2-2 TRBD2 TRBV30 few TGTGCCTGGAGTGTACGGCTAGCGGGAGGGACCGGGGAGCTGTTTTTT CAWSVRLAGGTGELFF
TRBJ1-2 . TRBV27 . TGTGCCAGCAGTCCCAGGTGGGGGGATGGCTACACCTTC CASSPRWGDGYTF
TRBJ1-1 . TRBV2 . TGTGCCAGCAGTGAAGGAGGGAGGAACACTGAAGCTTTCTTT CASSEGGRNTEAFF
TRBJ1-5 TRBD1 TRBV19 . TGTGCCAGTAGTCAAACAGGGGGGAATCAGCCCCAGCATTTT CASSQTGGNQPQHF
TRBJ1-3 TRBD1 TRBV19 medium-sized TGTGCCAGTAGTGAACCGACCGGGACAGGGATAAACACCATATATTTT CASSEPTGTGINTIYF
TRBJ1-2 TRBD1 TRBV24-1 . TGTGCCACCAGTCCCACCCGACAGGGGAGGCATATCGGCTATGGCTACACCTTC CATSPTRQGRHIGYGYTF
TRBJ2-3 . TRBV18 few TGTGCCAGCTCACCTAAAGGAGATACGCAGTATTTT CASSPKGDTQYF
TRBJ2-5 . TRBV30 medium-sized TGTGCCTGGTCGTATACGGGGGAGACCCAGTACTTC CAWSYTGETQYF
TRBJ2-3 . TRBV7-2 large TGTGCCAGCAGCACGAGCAGTAGCACAGATACGCAGTATTTT CASSTSSSTDTQYF
TRBJ2-2 . TRBV7-2 . TGTGCCAGCAGCGAACCATGGGGGTCGAACACCGGGGAGCTGTTTTTT CASSEPWGSNTGELFF
TRBJ1-1 . TRBV9 . TGTGCCAGCAGCGTAGAGGGGAGGTTGAACACTGAAGCTTTCTTT CASSVEGRLNTEAFF
TRBJ2-3 . TRBV19 large TGTGCCAGTAGCCTTCCACCCTCAGATACGCAGTATTTT CASSLPPSDTQYF
TRBJ1-6 TRBD1 TRBV2 large TGTGCCAGCAGCGCCACAGGGGAAAGATCACCCCTCCACTTT CASSATGERSPLHF
TRBJ2-3 . TRBV7-2 . TGTGCCAGCAGCTTGTGGGGGCGGGATACGCAGTATTTT CASSLWGRDTQYF
TRBJ1-2 TRBD1 TRBV11-2 . TGTGCCAGCAGCCGGGACAGGTCTGGGGATGGCTACACCTTC CASSRDRSGDGYTF
TRBJ1-1 . TRBV30 large TGTGCCTGGAGTCGGGAGGGAAACACTGAAGCTTTCTTT CAWSREGNTEAFF
TRBJ2-1 . TRBV7-6 . TGTGCCAGCAGCTTAGTTGTGGGGGAGCAGTTCTTC CASSLVVGEQFF
TRBJ1-6 . TRBV5-1 few TGCGCCAGCAGCGCGGGACGCGCGGGGTCCTATAATTCACCCCTCCACTTT CASSAGRAGSYNSPLHF
TRBJ2-7 . TRBV9 few TGTGCCAGCAGCGCCCGCCCAGGTCCCTACGAGCAGTACTTC CASSARPGPYEQYF
TRBJ2-2 . TRBV4-3 large TGCGCCAGCAGCCAAGATATTAACACCGGGGAGCTGTTTTTT CASSQDINTGELFF
TRBJ2-5 . TRBV12-3/TRBV12-4 . TGTGCCAGCAGTTTAGGTACACGGCAGCAGTACTTC CASSLGTRQQYF
TRBJ1-1 . TRBV2 . TGTGCCCGCCGTGGGGAGGGGGGGAGGACTGAAGCTTTCTTT CARRGEGGRTEAFF
TRBJ2-2 . TRBV12-5 . TGTGCTAGTGGTTTGGTAAAAGGTCCGAGCGGGGAGCTGTTTTTT CASGLVKGPSGELFF
TRBJ2-1 TRBD2 TRBV12-5 . TGTGCTAGTGGTTTGAAGCCGGGACTAGCGGTCCTCGCCCCTCAGAGCTCCTACAATGAGCAGTTCTTC CASGLKPGLAVLAPQSSYNEQFF
TRBJ2-3 . TRBV2 few TGTGCCAGCAGTCCCGGAGGGGACCTTACAGATACGCAGTATTTT CASSPGGDLTDTQYF